This TCR beta chain was identified in a study of cytomegalovirus exposure and HLA in healthy donors. This CDR3 spans 13 amino acids. CDR1 is MGHDK, CDR2 SYGVNS, per germline. The germline V and J ends were trimmed by 2 bases and 4 bases, with 8 bases remaining between them. Study-level findings and limits: Reportedly, TCR beta sequences accurately predicted HLA-A and HLA-B alleles in most subjects.

Of note for this clone: Its antigen is unknown.

The PCR employed 60 Vbeta primers together with 13 Jbeta primers. Sequencing was performed with immunoSEQ multiplex PCR; in TCRdb, only in-frame clones are kept and a portion is missing. This table has about 160,000 clones, over 80% appearing once. V usage is TRBV25-1 and J usage is TRBJ1-2, with D unresolved. This TCR derives from a boy between 2 and 10 years old in good health and CMV-seronegative. Sequencing was done on a sample of PBMCs. The CDR3 DNA reads as TGTGCCAGCAGTGAAGAGGGTCTCTATGGCTACACCTTC. Amino acid sequence: CASSEEGLYGYTF.